This note documents a single T cell receptor beta chain sequence. TCRdb's copy holds only in-frame clones and misses some; the assay was immunoSEQ multiplex PCR. The data hold 90,000 to 100,000 clones, with 85% to 90% observed a single time. CDR3 size: 15 residues. V lost 3 bases and J lost 4, with 16 bases in between. Germline assignment: CDR1 SGHRS and CDR2 YFSETQ. This specimen comes from a study of T cell responses to AZD1222 COVID-19 vaccine. The specimen was peripheral blood, collected on day 0 of AZD1222 vaccination. This clonotype was sampled from an adult in good health. This chain joins TRBV5-1 and TRBJ2-5; D perhaps matches TRBD1 (6 bases). The CDR3 spells CASSYGVGGGETQYF. CDR3 nucleotides: TGCGCCAGCAGCTATGGAGTTGGGGGCGGAGAGACCCAGTACTTC.